Following are 28 T cell receptor beta chains from one sample sequenced in a study of T cells in Graves' hyperthyroidism and ophthalmopathy. Amplified TCR beta CDR3 regions derived from RNA transcripts. An initial round of RT-PCR targeting the TCR CDR3 relied on the HTBI primer set. TCRdb reanalysed the multiplex PCR reads using MiXCR and keeps one entry per CDR3 protein. Of hundreds of thousands of distinct CDR3 sequences listed, around 25% are singletons. Sequenced: blood. These receptors originate from a man in his forties or fifties with Graves' hyperthyroidism.

J is TRBJ2-3 and V is TRBV7-2; TRBD1 matches 8 bases. The CDR3 is made up of 15 amino acids. Germline V CDR1 and CDR2: SGHTA, FQGNSA. The J segment lost 4 bases and the V segment lost 5 bases, leaving 8 bases of the junction unmatched. This CDR3 is CASSQRQGQADTQYF. The CDR3 DNA follows: TGTGCCAGCAGCCAAAGACAGGGGCAAGCAGATACGCAGTATTTT.

This sequence joins TRBV6-2 or TRBV6-3 and TRBJ2-1, with D tentatively TRBD2 (5 bases). Germline CDR1 reads MNHEY; CDR2 reads SVGEGT. This CDR3 has 11 amino acids. Trimming left V 7 bases short and J 10 bases short, with 11 bases between. The CDR3 DNA reads TGTGCCAGCACCGATGGGAGAGAGCAGTTCTTC. Protein: CASTDGREQFF.

There are many counts of this clonotype. The genes are TRBV30 and TRBJ2-5; 12 positions agree with TRBD1. This CDR3 is 13 amino acids long. The trim removed 8 bases at V and 11 bases at J, leaving 12 bases unmatched. CDR1 is GTSNPN, CDR2 SVGIG, per germline (reference sequence). CDR3 sequence reads: CAASWDRGPPQYF. In DNA form, the CDR3 reads TGTGCCGCGAGTTGGGACAGGGGGCCTCCTCAGTACTTC.

This clonotype was detected only a few times. The chain uses TRBV12-3 or TRBV12-4 and TRBJ2-4; D may be TRBD1 or TRBD2 (5 bases each). The CDR3 length is 14 residues. V was cut by 4 bases and J by 7 bases, with 14 bases left in between. CDR3 nucleotides: TGTGCCAGCAGTTCACGGGACCTCGGGAACATTCAGTACTTC. This sequence encodes CASSSRDLGNIQYF.

This clonotype was seen ten or more times. The chain links TRBV12-3 or TRBV12-4 to TRBJ1-2, with unresolved D. V lost 6 bases to trimming and J lost 4 bases, with 18 bases between them. The CDR3 runs 15 residues. The CDR3 nucleotides read TGTGCCAGCAGCCGAACCTCTGGCAGTATCTATGGCTACACCTTC. As protein: CASSRTSGSIYGYTF.

This clonotype appeared a few times. DNA for the CDR3: TGCGCCAGCAGGGGGGCCATGGATACGCAGTATTTT. It codes for CASRGAMDTQYF. The V gene is TRBV5-1, the J gene TRBJ2-3, with D tentatively TRBD1 (6 bases). Trimming shortened V by 5 bases and J by 6 bases, and 10 bases separated the two germline ends. The CDR3 is 12 residues long. The V gene's germline CDR1 is SGHRS and CDR2 YFSETQ.

This clonotype was counted a few times. The chain has TRBV6-1 and TRBJ2-5; D is uncertain. The CDR3 is made up of 14 amino acids. Germline loops: CDR1 MNHNS, CDR2 SASEGT. Trimming took off 3 bases at V and 4 bases at J, with 12 bases between the two ends. The DNA of the CDR3 is TGTGCCAGCAGTGAGTCGGTCGGGCGAGAGACCCAGTACTTC. Its translation: CASSESVGRETQYF.

This clonotype is a singleton in its sample. The chain combines TRBV6-5 with TRBJ1-4; D uncertain. Germline values: CDR1 MNHEY, CDR2 SVGAGI. The CDR3 sequence is 13 residues long. The germline V and J ends were trimmed by 4 bases and 10 bases, with 13 bases remaining between them. DNA of the CDR3: TGTGCCAGCAGTTTTACCGGGAGTGGAAAACTGTTTTTT. Translating gives CASSFTGSGKLFF.

This clonotype was seen just once. The rearrangement joins TRBV20-1 to TRBJ2-5, with TRBD1 identical over 11 bases. Germline trimming cut 6 bases from V and 2 bases from J; bases unmatched to any gene: 8. The germline V gene encodes CDR1 DFQATT and CDR2 SNEGSKA (reference sequence). This CDR3 has 15 amino acids. The DNA for the CDR3 is TGCAGTGCGTCTACCGGGACAGGGGGTCAAGAGACCCAGTACTTC. It is translated as CSASTGTGGQETQYF.

The chain is built from TRBV15 and TRBJ2-3; tentative D call: TRBD2 (6 bases). The V end lost 0 bases, the J end lost 4 bases, and 8 bases lay between the germline ends. Germline V gene data show CDR1 as LNHNV and CDR2 as YYDKDF (reference sequence). The CDR3 loop spans 14 amino acids. CDR3 sequence reads: CATSRDGGADTQYF. The DNA for the CDR3 is TGTGCCACCAGCAGAGATGGAGGGGCAGATACGCAGTATTTT. The whole variable domain, filled in from reference TRBV15 and TRBJ2-3, reads DAMVIQNPRYQVTQFGKPVTLSCSQTLNHNVMYWYQQKSSQAPKLLFHYYDKDFNNEADTPDNFQSRRPNTSFCFLDIRSPGLGDTAMYLCATSRDGGADTQYFGPGTRLTVL.

In this sample, this clonotype turned up a few times. This chain uses TRBV4-3 with TRBJ2-7, with D possibly TRBD1 on 6 matching bases. The CDR3 covers 17 residues. The germline V and J ends were trimmed by 0 bases and 3 bases, with 18 bases remaining between them. The germline CDR1 and CDR2 sequences are LGHNA and YSLEER. CDR3 in DNA: TGCGCCAGCAGCCAAGAAGGCTGGACAGATCCAAACTACGAGCAGTACTTC. It is translated as CASSQEGWTDPNYEQYF.

This clonotype was seen only once. This sequence joins TRBV4-1 and TRBJ1-5; D is unclear. Germline-derived CDR1 and CDR2 are MGHRA and YSYEKL. The CDR3 is 14 residues long. V lost 4 bases and J lost 2, with 9 bases in between. The CDR3 sequence: CASSLDIGNQPQHF. The CDR3 nucleotides are TGCGCCAGCAGCCTCGATATAGGCAATCAGCCCCAGCATTTT.

V gene TRBV5-4 combines with J gene TRBJ2-5; D is perhaps TRBD1 (5 bases). Deletions cut 2 bases from V and 5 bases from J, with 16 bases between. Looked up from germline, CDR1 is SGHNT and CDR2 is YYREEE (reference sequence). This CDR3 has 15 residues. The CDR3 DNA sequence: TGTGCCAGCAGCTTACAGGACGGCCGGTGGGAGACCCAGTACTTC. Amino acid sequence: CASSLQDGRWETQYF.

The chain couples TRBV6-1 to TRBJ1-4; D remains ambiguous. Trimming removed 3 bases from V and 3 bases from J, with 8 bases in between. The CDR3 covers 14 residues. Germline V gives CDR1 MNHNS, CDR2 SASEGT. CDR3 loop: CASSETSANEKLFF. CDR3 sequence (DNA): TGTGCCAGCAGTGAGACATCGGCTAATGAAAAACTGTTTTTT.

This clonotype was counted ten times or more. The chain links TRBV27 to TRBJ2-3, with D perhaps matching TRBD2 (6 bases). Trimming took 3 bases from V and 3 from J, leaving 16 bases between them. The germline V gene encodes CDR1 MNHEY and CDR2 SMNVEV (reference sequence). The CDR3 sequence is 16 residues long. The CDR3 spells CASSFAPAGRTDTQYF. The DNA for the CDR3 is TGTGCCAGCAGTTTCGCCCCGGCGGGAAGGACAGATACGCAGTATTTT.

This chain joins TRBV5-1 and TRBJ2-7; D possibly matches TRBD1 or TRBD2 (6 bases each). V lost 4 bases to trimming and J lost 4 bases, with 21 bases between them. Looked up from germline, CDR1 is SGHRS and CDR2 is YFSETQ. The length of the CDR3 is 16 residues. CDR3 sequence: CASSPGDDTGAYEQYF. DNA of the CDR3: TGCGCCAGCAGCCCGGGAGACGACACGGGGGCATACGAGCAGTACTTC. Based on the CDR3 plus reference TRBV5-1 and TRBJ2-7, the full variable domain is KAGVTQTPRYLIKTRGQQVTLSCSPISGHRSVSWYQQTPGQGLQFLFEYFSETQRNKGNFPGRFSGRQFSNSRSEMNVSTLELGDSALYLCASSPGDDTGAYEQYFGPGTRLTVT.

This clonotype appeared a single time. This could be a read error, since a much larger clone is one nucleotide away. Likely a read error: the CDR3 ends without its conserved phenylalanine or tryptophan. The V gene is TRBV12-3 or TRBV12-4, the J gene TRBJ2-1; maybe TRBD1 (5 bases). The ends were cut back, 2 bases at V and 4 bases at J, with 12 bases in the middle. This CDR3 has 15 amino acids. CDR3 sequence (DNA): TGTGCCAGCAGTTTAAGGCAGGGCAATTACAATGAGCAGTTCCTC. Protein: CASSLRQGNYNEQFL.

The chain is built from TRBV27 and TRBJ1-1, with D possibly being TRBD1 (5 bases). Trimming removed 8 bases at V and 0 bases at J, with 13 bases between. CDR3 size: 14 residues. CDR1 and CDR2 from the germline V gene are MNHEY and SMNVEV (reference sequence). CDR3 sequence reads: CASRPGFMNTEAFF. CDR3 DNA: TGTGCCAGCCGACCAGGGTTTATGAACACTGAAGCTTTCTTT.

This clonotype was picked up a small number of times. The CDR3, as DNA: TGCAGCGCCTGGACAGGGAGGACTGAAGCTTTCTTT. Translating gives CSAWTGRTEAFF. The V gene is TRBV29-1, the J gene TRBJ1-1; 8 bases align to TRBD1. The CDR3 totals 12 residues. Germline values: CDR1 SQVTM, CDR2 ANQGSEA. V was pared by 7 bases and J by 5 bases, with 6 bases of the junction left unmatched.

In its sample, this clonotype was seen many times. This rearrangement joins TRBV28 to TRBJ2-7; TRBD2 agrees at 12 bases. This CDR3 comprises 15 residues. In germline, CDR1 is MDHEN, CDR2 SYDVKM. Trimming took 4 bases from V and 4 from J; bases not matched to a gene: 5. For the CDR3, the DNA is TGTGCCAGCAGTTCCCGACTAGCGGGAGAATACGAGCAGTACTTC. Translation gives CASSSRLAGEYEQYF.

This clonotype was detected many times. The J gene is TRBJ1-1, the V gene TRBV12-3 or TRBV12-4; D not resolved. Trimming stripped 6 bases from V and 7 bases from J, with 15 bases between. This CDR3 comprises 13 residues. The CDR3 nucleotides read TGTGCCAGCAGCCTTTCATCCCCAATTGAAGCTTTCTTT. It translates to CASSLSSPIEAFF.

The gene calls are TRBV19 and TRBJ1-2, with no clear D. Germline assignment: CDR1 LNHDA and CDR2 SQIVND (reference sequence). V lost 1 base, J lost 4 bases, and 13 bases lay in between. This CDR3 contains 15 residues. CDR3 sequence reads: CASSIGSGSTYGYTF. The CDR3 nucleotides are TGTGCCAGTAGTATAGGGTCAGGATCTACCTATGGCTACACCTTC.

This clonotype turned up a few times. This chain joins TRBV5-6 and TRBJ2-2; possible D gene TRBD1, 6 bases. V was shortened by 6 bases and J by 6 bases, with 12 bases between the two germline ends. This CDR3 spans 13 amino acids. Germline assignment: CDR1 SGHDT and CDR2 YYEEEE. The CDR3 loop is CASNKKGAGELFF. In DNA form, the CDR3 reads TGTGCCAGCAACAAGAAGGGGGCCGGGGAGCTGTTTTTT.

In this sample, this clonotype turned up many times. The V call is TRBV11-2, the J call TRBJ2-3; TRBD2 aligns across 15 bases. The CDR3 is made up of 18 amino acids. J gave up 3 bases and V 1 base, and 5 bases lay outside the gene matches. Germline loops: CDR1 SGHAT, CDR2 FQNNGV. The CDR3 DNA sequence: TGTGCCAGCAGCTTAGGCGGACTAGCGGGAGGGTGGACAGATACGCAGTATTTT. It encodes CASSLGGLAGGWTDTQYF.

The chain joins TRBV20-1 to TRBJ2-7; 9 nucleotides align to TRBD2. This CDR3 is 14 amino acids long. The V and J ends lost 6 bases and 0 bases, in that order; junction bases with no gene match: 6. CDR1 DFQATT and CDR2 SNEGSKA come from the germline V gene (reference sequence). CDR3 sequence: CSAVHSGSSYEQYF. The DNA for the CDR3 is TGCAGTGCAGTACATAGCGGGAGCTCCTACGAGCAGTACTTC.

This clonotype was seen only a few times. The chain uses TRBV6-1 and TRBJ1-5, with D perhaps matching TRBD1 (5 bases). The CDR3 sequence is 16 residues long. Trimming took off 5 bases at V and 0 bases at J, with 14 bases between the two ends. Germline V gene sequence: CDR1 MNHNS, CDR2 SASEGT. CDR3 residues: CASSSHAGGSNQPQHF. In nucleotides, the CDR3 is TGTGCCAGCAGTTCTCACGCCGGGGGTAGCAATCAGCCCCAGCATTTT.

This clonotype has a count of ten or more. This chain connects TRBV11-2 to TRBJ2-3, with a tentative D call TRBD1 (5 bases). Trimming cost V 1 base and J 2 bases, with 7 bases left between them. The CDR3 has 14 amino acids. Germline assignment: CDR1 SGHAT and CDR2 FQNNGV. The CDR3 nucleotides read TGTGCCAGCAGCTTAGGACAGCTCACAGATACGCAGTATTTT. This codes for CASSLGQLTDTQYF.

This clonotype was found many times. The genes are TRBV11-2 and TRBJ2-1, with 16 bases lining up with TRBD2. The germline gives CDR1 SGHAT, CDR2 FQNNGV. J lost 9 bases, V lost 5 bases, and 10 bases had no gene match. The CDR3 has 17 residues. This CDR3 is CASSAQLGTSGRVEQFF. The CDR3 nucleotides read TGTGCCAGCAGCGCGCAACTCGGGACTAGCGGGAGGGTTGAGCAGTTCTTC.